A single sample gave rise to the 23 T cell receptor beta chains below, sequenced in a study of chemoradiotherapy in HPV16-positive cancers. Sequencing used immunoSEQ multiplex PCR; TCRdb keeps in-frame clones, though not all of them. Among tens of thousands of clones listed, roughly 90% were seen once. Sequencing was performed on blood, taken from a patient who underwent chemoradiotherapy. The receptors derive from a human donor with HPV-associated anogenital cancer.

On this clone: The sample contains more than one DNA sequence encoding this CDR3. The V gene is TRBV18, the J gene TRBJ1-1; the D gene is possibly TRBD1 (6 bases). Trimming stripped 3 bases from V and 2 bases from J, with 10 bases between. This CDR3 spans 14 amino acids. Looked up from germline, CDR1 is KGHSH and CDR2 is LQKENI. CDR3 coding DNA: TGTGCCAGCTCACCGGGACAAGGAAACACTGAAGCTTTCTTT. The encoded protein is CASSPGQGNTEAFF.

The chain couples TRBV7-9 to TRBJ1-1; D is perhaps TRBD1 (5 bases). The CDR3 consists of 15 residues. V was clipped by 1 base and J by 1 base, with 10 bases between them. The germline gives CDR1 SEHNR, CDR2 FQNEAQ (reference sequence). This chain's CDR3 is CASSLGAGPNTEAFF. CDR3 bases: TGTGCCAGCAGCTTAGGCGCAGGGCCGAACACTGAAGCTTTCTTT.

The chain is built from TRBV6-1 and TRBJ2-1; unclear D gene. CDR1 MNHNS and CDR2 SASEGT come from the germline V gene. This CDR3 comprises 14 residues. The germline V and J ends were trimmed by 8 bases and 0 bases, with 11 bases remaining between them. The CDR3 reads CASSYGVSYNEQFF. CDR3 DNA: TGTGCCAGCTCCTACGGAGTCTCCTACAATGAGCAGTTCTTC.

The J gene is TRBJ2-2, the V gene TRBV6-1, with D perhaps being TRBD1 or TRBD2 (5 bases each). Trimming left V 4 bases short and J 2 bases short, with 14 bases between. The CDR3 has 16 amino acids. Germline V gene sequence: CDR1 MNHNS, CDR2 SASEGT. The CDR3 DNA reads as TGTGCCAGCAGTGGAGGGGTCTTTTCTAACACCGGGGAGCTGTTTTTT. Protein: CASSGGVFSNTGELFF.

The genes are TRBV19 and TRBJ1-2; maybe TRBD1 (6 bases). Germline V lookup: CDR1 LNHDA, CDR2 SQIVND (reference sequence). The CDR3 sequence is 15 residues long. V was shortened by 6 bases and J by 7 bases, with 21 bases between the two germline ends. The CDR3 protein is CASRVLFRGPRGYTF. CDR3 nucleotide sequence: TGTGCCAGTAGAGTCCTGTTCAGGGGCCCTCGTGGCTACACCTTC.

The rearrangement joins TRBV18 to TRBJ1-1, with D perhaps matching TRBD1 (5 bases). CDR1 and CDR2 from the germline V gene are KGHSH and LQKENI. The CDR3 is 13 residues long. Trimming removed 6 bases from V and 1 base from J, with 9 bases in between. The CDR3 coding sequence is TGTGCCAGCTCGCCGGGGGGGAACACTGAAGCTTTCTTT. The encoded protein is CASSPGGNTEAFF.

A few counts support this clone. J is TRBJ2-5 and V is TRBV15; 7 bases are a match to TRBD1. The V gene end was trimmed by 5 bases and the J gene end by 3 bases; junction bases not matched to a gene: 9. The germline gives CDR1 LNHNV, CDR2 YYDKDF (reference sequence). The CDR3 extends over 15 amino acids. The CDR3 is CATSGGLTGEETQYF. In DNA, the CDR3 is TGTGCCACCAGCGGAGGCTTAACAGGGGAAGAGACCCAGTACTTC. Complete variable domain (other parts from reference TRBV15 and TRBJ2-5): DAMVIQNPRYQVTQFGKPVTLSCSQTLNHNVMYWYQQKSSQAPKLLFHYYDKDFNNEADTPDNFQSRRPNTSFCFLDIRSPGLGDTAMYLCATSGGLTGEETQYFGPGTRLLVL.

V and J are TRBV2 and TRBJ2-2; no firm D call. Per the germline V gene, CDR1 is SNHLY and CDR2 is FYNNEI. The CDR3 covers 11 residues. The germline V and J ends were trimmed by 8 bases and 8 bases, with 9 bases remaining between them. The CDR3 region is CASFGGGELFF. The CDR3 nucleotides read TGTGCCAGCTTCGGTGGAGGGGAGCTGTTTTTT.

The V call is TRBV19, the J call TRBJ1-5; weak D call: TRBD1 (5 bases). Germline CDR1 LNHDA, CDR2 SQIVND (reference sequence). Trimming shortened V by 8 bases and J by 0 bases, and 11 bases separated the two germline ends. The CDR3 extends over 14 amino acids. The CDR3, as DNA: TGTGCCAGTGCCACCAGGGATAGCAATCAGCCCCAGCATTTT. Residues: CASATRDSNQPQHF.

On this clone: Compared with germline, one end of the junction differs, possibly owing to a read error. The chain is built from TRBV28 and TRBJ2-7; 11 nucleotides match TRBD1. The CDR3 totals 13 residues. Germline V gene lookup returns CDR1 MDHEN and CDR2 SYDVKM. CDR3 region: CASSSHSGQGDAF. DNA of the CDR3: TGTGCCAGCAGTTCTCATTCGGGACAGGGGGACGCTTTC.

The chain uses TRBV6-1 and TRBJ1-1; tentatively, D is TRBD1 (5 bases). V was shortened by 9 bases and J by 1 base, with 18 bases between the two germline ends. CDR3 length: 15 residues. From germline, CDR1 is MNHNS and CDR2 SASEGT. Here the CDR3 DNA reads TGTGCCAGTGCCGTTAAAGGGGAGGCGAACACTGAAGCTTTCTTT. Its translation is CASAVKGEANTEAFF.

The V call is TRBV6-1, the J call TRBJ1-5, with a tentative D call TRBD1 (6 bases). Germline V gives CDR1 MNHNS, CDR2 SASEGT. Trimming took off 5 bases at V and 2 bases at J, with 10 bases between the two ends. The CDR3 loop spans 14 amino acids. The CDR3 spells CASSTPGGNQPQHF. The CDR3 nucleotides read TGTGCCAGCAGTACCCCAGGGGGCAATCAGCCCCAGCATTTT.

This chain uses TRBV7-2 with TRBJ2-2, with D perhaps matching TRBD1 (6 bases). The CDR3 has 17 amino acids. V was pared by 5 bases and J by 2 bases, with 18 bases between. Per germline, CDR1 SGHTA and CDR2 FQGNSA. Written as DNA, the CDR3 is TGTGCCAGCAGCCTTGGCCCAACAGGGCAAAACACCGGGGAGCTGTTTTTT. Its protein is CASSLGPTGQNTGELFF. The full variable domain, in which reference TRBV7-2 and TRBJ2-2 provide the parts outside the CDR3, is GAGVSQSPSNKVTEKGKDVELRCDPISGHTALYWYRQSLGQGLEFLIYFQGNSAPDKSGLPSDRFSAERTGGSVSTLTIQRTQQEDSAVYLCASSLGPTGQNTGELFFGEGSRLTVL.

This chain links TRBV19 with TRBJ1-1; perhaps TRBD1 as D (5 bases). In germline, CDR1 is LNHDA, CDR2 SQIVND (reference sequence). The CDR3 contains 13 residues. Trimming took 5 bases from V and 2 from J, leaving 9 bases between them. The CDR3, as DNA: TGTGCCAGTAGTTTGACAGCTAACACTGAAGCTTTCTTT. Encoded protein: CASSLTANTEAFF.

The chain employs TRBV27 and TRBJ2-3; 14 nucleotides align to TRBD2. The V gene end was trimmed by 1 base and the J gene end by 3 bases; junction bases not matched to a gene: 3. The CDR3 is 17 amino acids. Germline V gives CDR1 MNHEY, CDR2 SMNVEV (reference sequence). As DNA, the CDR3 is TGTGCCAGCAGTTTATATAGACTAGCGGGAGGGACAGATACGCAGTATTTT. As protein: CASSLYRLAGGTDTQYF.

The chain uses TRBV11-1 and TRBJ2-1; 16 bases line up with TRBD2. The CDR3 spans 15 residues. Germline lookup yields CDR1 SGHAT and CDR2 FQDESV (reference sequence). V lost 4 bases to trimming and J lost 14 bases; unmatched junction nucleotides: 8. In DNA, the CDR3 is TGTGCCAGCAGCTCAAGGGGACTAGCGGGAGGGCCGAAGTTCTTC. Its protein product is CASSSRGLAGGPKFF. Combining the CDR3 with reference TRBV11-1 and TRBJ2-1 gives the whole variable domain EAEVAQSPRYKITEKSQAVAFWCDPISGHATLYWYRQILGQGPELLVQFQDESVVDDSQLPKDRFSAERLKGVDSTLKIQPAELGDSAMYLCASSSRGLAGGPKFFGPGTRLTVL.

The chain has TRBV5-8 and TRBJ1-5; maybe TRBD1 (5 bases). CDR1 and CDR2 from the germline V gene are SGHTS and YDEGEE. Deletions cut 5 bases from V and 4 bases from J, with 16 bases between. The CDR3 consists of 15 residues. The CDR3 sequence is CASRPRLGENQPQHF. In nucleotides, the CDR3 is TGTGCCAGCAGACCGCGGTTAGGGGAGAATCAGCCCCAGCATTTT.

The gene calls are TRBV6-1 and TRBJ1-5; TRBD1 aligns across 7 bases. CDR1 and CDR2 from the germline V gene are MNHNS and SASEGT. Trimming took 6 bases from V and 5 from J; bases not matched to a gene: 4. CDR3 size: 13 residues. CDR3 sequence: CASRGQPDQPQHF. The CDR3 nucleotides read TGTGCCAGCAGGGGACAGCCAGATCAGCCCCAGCATTTT.

CDR3 nucleotide sequence: TGTGCCTGGAGTCTTCTAGGGACAGGGTATTCACCCCTCCACTTT. Amino acids: CAWSLLGTGYSPLHF. This sequence joins TRBV30 and TRBJ1-6; 9 nucleotides align to TRBD1. The CDR3 spans 15 residues. Trimming at V came to 2 bases and at J to 8 bases, leaving 7 bases not matched to a gene. Germline V gene data show CDR1 as GTSNPN and CDR2 as SVGIG (reference sequence). Combining the CDR3 with reference TRBV30 and TRBJ1-6 gives the whole variable domain SQTIHQWPATLVQPVGSPLSLECTVEGTSNPNLYWYRQAAGRGLQLLFYSVGIGQISSEVPQNLSASRPQDRQFILSSKKLLLSDSGFYLCAWSLLGTGYSPLHFGNGTRLTVT.

The chain joins TRBV15 to TRBJ2-3, with D possibly being TRBD1 or TRBD2 (5 bases each). There are 19 residues in the CDR3. CDR1 is LNHNV, CDR2 YYDKDF, per germline (reference sequence). The V end was cut by 2 bases, the J end by 0 bases, with 21 bases between. The CDR3 reads CATSRTRTRSEGSTDTQYF. CDR3 bases: TGTGCCACCAGCAGAACCCGAACACGTTCCGAGGGGAGCACAGATACGCAGTATTTT.

This chain uses TRBV11-2 with TRBJ2-1; possibly TRBD2 for D (6 bases). Between the trimmed V and J ends, which lost 5 bases and 6 bases, there was a span of 20 bases. From germline, CDR1 is SGHAT and CDR2 FQNNGV. CDR3 length: 16 amino acids. The CDR3 DNA reads TGTGCCAGCAGCCGGGGGTTGCGGGGTGGCGCCAATGAGCAGTTCTTC. It translates to CASSRGLRGGANEQFF. Combining the CDR3 with reference TRBV11-2 and TRBJ2-1 gives the whole variable domain EAGVAQSPRYKIIEKRQSVAFWCNPISGHATLYWYQQILGQGPKLLIQFQNNGVVDDSQLPKDRFSAERLKGVDSTLKIQPAKLEDSAVYLCASSRGLRGGANEQFFGPGTRLTVL.

The CDR3: CASSLRASGSSYNEQFF. In nucleotides, the CDR3 is TGTGCCAGCAGCTTAAGAGCTAGCGGGAGCTCCTACAATGAGCAGTTCTTC. The J gene is TRBJ2-1, the V gene TRBV11-2; 10 bases are shared with TRBD2. Germline-derived CDR1 and CDR2 are SGHAT and FQNNGV. This CDR3 has 17 residues. V lost 2 bases and J lost 0; bases outside the gene matches: 4.

Only a few counts were recorded for this clone. The gene calls are TRBV18 and TRBJ1-5, with TRBD1 identical over 9 bases. The CDR3 runs 15 residues. Losses at the gene ends were 1 base for V and 7 bases for J; bases not matched to a gene: 5. CDR1 KGHSH and CDR2 LQKENI come from the germline V gene. CDR3 sequence (DNA): TGTGCCAGCTCACCACAGGGACAGGGATGGCAGCCCCAGCATTTT. Translation: CASSPQGQGWQPQHF.